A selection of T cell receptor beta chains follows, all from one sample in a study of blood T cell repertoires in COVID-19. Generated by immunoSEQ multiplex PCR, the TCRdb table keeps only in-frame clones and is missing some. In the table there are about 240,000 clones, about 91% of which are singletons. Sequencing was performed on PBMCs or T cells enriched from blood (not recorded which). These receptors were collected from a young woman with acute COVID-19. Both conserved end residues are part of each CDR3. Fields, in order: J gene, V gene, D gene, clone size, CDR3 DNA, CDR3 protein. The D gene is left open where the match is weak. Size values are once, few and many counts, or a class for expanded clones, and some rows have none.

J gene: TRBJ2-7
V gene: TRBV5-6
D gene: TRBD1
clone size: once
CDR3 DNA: TGTGCCAGCAGCTCGGGACAGGGAGGCTACGAGCAGTACTTC
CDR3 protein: CASSSGQGGYEQYF

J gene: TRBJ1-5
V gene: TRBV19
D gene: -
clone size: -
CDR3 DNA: TGTGCCAGTAGTATAGCAGACAGTAGCAATCAGCCCCAGCATTTT
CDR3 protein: CASSIADSSNQPQHF

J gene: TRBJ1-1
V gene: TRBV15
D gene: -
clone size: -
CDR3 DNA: TGTGCCACCAAGCCGGGACACTTCATGAACACTGAAGCTTTCTTT
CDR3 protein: CATKPGHFMNTEAFF

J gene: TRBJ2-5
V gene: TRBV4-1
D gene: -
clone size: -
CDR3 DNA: TGCGCCAGCAGCCAAGGGGAACTAGGAGATGAGACCCAGTACTTC
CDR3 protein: CASSQGELGDETQYF

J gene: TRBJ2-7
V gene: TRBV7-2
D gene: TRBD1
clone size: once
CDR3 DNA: TGTGCCAGCAGCTTGAACCGGGACAGCCCGTTTTGGGACGAGCAGTACTTC
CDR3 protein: CASSLNRDSPFWDEQYF

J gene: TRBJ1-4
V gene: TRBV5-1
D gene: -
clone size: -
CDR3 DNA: TGCGCCAGCAGCCTATCAACTAATGAAAAACTGTTTTTT
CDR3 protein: CASSLSTNEKLFF

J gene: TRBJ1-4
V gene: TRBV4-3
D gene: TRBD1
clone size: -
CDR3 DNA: TGCGCCAGCAGCCGGACAGGGGAATATGAAAAACTGTTTTTT
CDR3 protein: CASSRTGEYEKLFF

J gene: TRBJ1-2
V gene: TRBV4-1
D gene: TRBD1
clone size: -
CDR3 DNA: TGCGCCAGCAGCCCTATAGGGGACAGGAAAAATGGCTACACCTTC
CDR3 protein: CASSPIGDRKNGYTF

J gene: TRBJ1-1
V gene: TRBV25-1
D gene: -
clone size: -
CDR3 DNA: TGTGCCAGCAGTGAGGGGGGAAGTACTGAAGCTTTCTTT
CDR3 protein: CASSEGGSTEAFF

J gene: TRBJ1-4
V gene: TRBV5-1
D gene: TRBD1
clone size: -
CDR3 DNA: TGCGCCAGCAACCAGACAGGGGGGTCCGCAAAACTGTTTTTT
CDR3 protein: CASNQTGGSAKLFF

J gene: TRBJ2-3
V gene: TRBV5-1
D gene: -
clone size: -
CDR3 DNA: TGCGCCAGCAGCCAAAGCACAGATACGCAGTATTTT
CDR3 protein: CASSQSTDTQYF

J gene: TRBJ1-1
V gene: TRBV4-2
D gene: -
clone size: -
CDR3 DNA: TGTGCCAGCAGCCAACTCAGGACCGGGGGGCGCGACACTGAAGCTTTCTTT
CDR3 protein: CASSQLRTGGRDTEAFF

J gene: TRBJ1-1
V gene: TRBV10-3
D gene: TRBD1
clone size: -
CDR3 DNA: TGTGCCATCGGCAAAGGGACAGGAGCGATCACTGAAGCTTTCTTT
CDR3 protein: CAIGKGTGAITEAFF

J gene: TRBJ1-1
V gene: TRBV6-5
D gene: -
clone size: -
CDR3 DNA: TGTGCCAGCAGTTACTTCCCGGTCCCCACGAACACTGAAGCTTTCTTT
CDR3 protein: CASSYFPVPTNTEAFF

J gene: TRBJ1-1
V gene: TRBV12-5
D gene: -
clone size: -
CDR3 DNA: TGTGCTAGTGGTTTGGTAATTGGGGGGTTGAACACTGAAGCTTTCTTT
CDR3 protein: CASGLVIGGLNTEAFF

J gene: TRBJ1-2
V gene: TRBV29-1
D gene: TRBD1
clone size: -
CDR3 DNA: TGCAGCGTGGAGACAGGGTCCAACTATGGCTACACCTTC
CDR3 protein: CSVETGSNYGYTF

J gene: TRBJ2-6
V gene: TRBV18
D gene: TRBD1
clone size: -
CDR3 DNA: TGTGCCAGCTCACTTTTGGACAGGACGAACTCTGGGGCCAACGTCCTGACTTTC
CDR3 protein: CASSLLDRTNSGANVLTF

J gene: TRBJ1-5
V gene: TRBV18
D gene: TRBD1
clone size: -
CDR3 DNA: TGTGCCAGCTCACCCCCTGACAGGGCTAGCAATCAGCCCCAGCATTTT
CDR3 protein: CASSPPDRASNQPQHF

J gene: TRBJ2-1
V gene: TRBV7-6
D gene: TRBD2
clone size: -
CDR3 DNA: TGTGCCAGCAGCTTACAGATCACTAGCGGGGTGAATGAGCAGTTCTTC
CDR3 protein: CASSLQITSGVNEQFF

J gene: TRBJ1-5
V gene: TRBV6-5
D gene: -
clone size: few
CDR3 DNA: TGTGCCAGCAGTCAGGGTAGCCGGTCGCCCCAGCATTTT
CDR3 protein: CASSQGSRSPQHF

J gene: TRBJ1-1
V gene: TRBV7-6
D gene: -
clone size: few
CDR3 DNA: TGTGCCAGCAGCTTAGAAGGAGGCCTGAGCACTGAAGCTTTCTTT
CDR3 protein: CASSLEGGLSTEAFF

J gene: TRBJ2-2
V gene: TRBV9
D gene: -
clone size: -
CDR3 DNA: TGTGCCAGCAGCCCCACGGGAGTCGGGGAGCTGTTTTTT
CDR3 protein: CASSPTGVGELFF

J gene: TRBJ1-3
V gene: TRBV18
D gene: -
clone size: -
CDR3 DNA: TGTGCCAGCTCACCACTAGCCAGGGTTACTGGAAACACCATATATTTT
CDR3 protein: CASSPLARVTGNTIYF

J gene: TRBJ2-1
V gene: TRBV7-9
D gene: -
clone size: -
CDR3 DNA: TGTGCCAGCAGCTCCTATCCGGACAGATTCTCCTACAATGAGCAGTTCTTC
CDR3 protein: CASSSYPDRFSYNEQFF

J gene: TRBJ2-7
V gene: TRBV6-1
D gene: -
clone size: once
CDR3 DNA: TGTGCCAGCAGTGAAGCGCGGGAAGCCTACGAGCAGTACTTC
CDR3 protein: CASSEAREAYEQYF

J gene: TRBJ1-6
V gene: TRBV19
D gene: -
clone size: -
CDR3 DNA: TGTGCCAGTAGGAGGGAAGGTTCACCCCTCCACTTT
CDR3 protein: CASRREGSPLHF

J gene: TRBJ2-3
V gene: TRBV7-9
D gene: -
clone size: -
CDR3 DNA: TGTGCCAGCAGCGTCCCCCGGCAAAGGAGAGGCACAGATACGCAGTATTTT
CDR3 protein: CASSVPRQRRGTDTQYF

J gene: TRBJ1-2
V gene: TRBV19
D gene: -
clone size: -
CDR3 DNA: TGTGCCAGTAGTATTCCAGAATATGGCTACACCTTC
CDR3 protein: CASSIPEYGYTF

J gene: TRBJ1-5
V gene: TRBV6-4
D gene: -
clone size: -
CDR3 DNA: TGTGCCAGCAGTCGGGAACAAGGCAGGTGGCCCCAGCATTTT
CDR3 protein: CASSREQGRWPQHF

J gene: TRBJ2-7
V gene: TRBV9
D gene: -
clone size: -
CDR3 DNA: TGTGCCAGCAGCGTAGTAGGGGCCAGCGAGCAGTACTTC
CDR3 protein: CASSVVGASEQYF

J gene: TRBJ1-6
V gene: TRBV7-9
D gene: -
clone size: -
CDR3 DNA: TGTGCCAGCAGCTCAACAGACTATAATTCACCCCTCCACTTT
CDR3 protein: CASSSTDYNSPLHF

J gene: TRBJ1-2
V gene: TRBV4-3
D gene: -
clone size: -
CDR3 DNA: TGCGCCAGCAGCCAAGCTCGGGGGGACGATGGCTACACCTTC
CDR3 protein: CASSQARGDDGYTF

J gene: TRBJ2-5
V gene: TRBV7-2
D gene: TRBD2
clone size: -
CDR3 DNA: TGTGCCAGCAGCTTAGGCCCGACTAGCGGCCAAGAGACCCAGTACTTC
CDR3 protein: CASSLGPTSGQETQYF

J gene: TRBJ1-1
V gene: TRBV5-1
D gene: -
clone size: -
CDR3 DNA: TGCGCCAGCAGCTTACTGATCACGGGGATGAACACTGAAGCTTTCTTT
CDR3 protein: CASSLLITGMNTEAFF

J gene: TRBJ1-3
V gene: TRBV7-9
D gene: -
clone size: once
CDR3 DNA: TGTGCCAGCGGGAGCGGCTCTGGAAACACCATATATTTT
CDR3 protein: CASGSGSGNTIYF

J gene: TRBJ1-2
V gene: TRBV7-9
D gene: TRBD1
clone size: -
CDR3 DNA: TGTGCCAGCAGCATGCTGGGACAGAGGGTTGAGGGCTACACCTTC
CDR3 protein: CASSMLGQRVEGYTF

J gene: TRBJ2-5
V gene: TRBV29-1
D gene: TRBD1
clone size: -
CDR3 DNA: TGCAGCGTCAGAGCCGGGACAGTCGCCCAAGAGACCCAGTACTTC
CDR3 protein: CSVRAGTVAQETQYF

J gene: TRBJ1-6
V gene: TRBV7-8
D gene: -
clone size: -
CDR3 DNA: TGTGCCAGCAGCTTATTGGTCGGAGATTCACCCCTCCACTTT
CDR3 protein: CASSLLVGDSPLHF

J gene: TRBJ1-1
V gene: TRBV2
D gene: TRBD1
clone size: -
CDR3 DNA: TGTGCCAGCTGGGACAGTGGTTCCATGAACACTGAAGCTTTCTTT
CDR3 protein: CASWDSGSMNTEAFF

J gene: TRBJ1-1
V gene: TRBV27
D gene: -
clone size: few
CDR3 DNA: TGTGCCAGCAGCTCTACTATGATCCGGGACACGAACACTGAAGCTTTCTTT
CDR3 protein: CASSSTMIRDTNTEAFF

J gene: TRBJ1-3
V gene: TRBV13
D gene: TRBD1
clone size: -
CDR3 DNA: TGTGCCAGCAGCATGATCGGGACAGCTGGAAACACCATATATTTT
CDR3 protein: CASSMIGTAGNTIYF

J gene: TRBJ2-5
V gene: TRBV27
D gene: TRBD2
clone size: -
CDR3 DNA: TGTGCCAGCAGTTTATCGATAGCGGGGGGGGTTTTGTACCAAGAGACCCAGTACTTC
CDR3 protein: CASSLSIAGGVLYQETQYF

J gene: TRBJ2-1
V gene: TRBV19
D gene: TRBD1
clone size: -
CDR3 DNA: TGTGCCAGTACCCCGGACAGGGGATCCGCCTACAATGAGCAGTTCTTC
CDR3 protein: CASTPDRGSAYNEQFF

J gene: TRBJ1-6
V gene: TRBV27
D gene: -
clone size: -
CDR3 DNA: TGTGCCAGCAAGTATCGGCTCACAGGGTTCGGGAATTCACCCCTCCACTTT
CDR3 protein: CASKYRLTGFGNSPLHF

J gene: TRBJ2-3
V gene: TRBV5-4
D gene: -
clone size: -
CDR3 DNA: TGTGCCAGCAGCTTGGATCCTCTCGCAGCGGATACGCAGTATTTT
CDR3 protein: CASSLDPLAADTQYF

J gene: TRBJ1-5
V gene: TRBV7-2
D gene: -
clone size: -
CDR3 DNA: TGTGCCAGCAGCTTTGGCCCTCCGGGTCAGCCCCAGCATTTT
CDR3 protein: CASSFGPPGQPQHF

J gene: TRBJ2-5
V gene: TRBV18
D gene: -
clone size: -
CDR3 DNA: TGTGCCAGCTCACCGGGACACGTGGGCCAAGAGACCCAGTACTTC
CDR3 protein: CASSPGHVGQETQYF